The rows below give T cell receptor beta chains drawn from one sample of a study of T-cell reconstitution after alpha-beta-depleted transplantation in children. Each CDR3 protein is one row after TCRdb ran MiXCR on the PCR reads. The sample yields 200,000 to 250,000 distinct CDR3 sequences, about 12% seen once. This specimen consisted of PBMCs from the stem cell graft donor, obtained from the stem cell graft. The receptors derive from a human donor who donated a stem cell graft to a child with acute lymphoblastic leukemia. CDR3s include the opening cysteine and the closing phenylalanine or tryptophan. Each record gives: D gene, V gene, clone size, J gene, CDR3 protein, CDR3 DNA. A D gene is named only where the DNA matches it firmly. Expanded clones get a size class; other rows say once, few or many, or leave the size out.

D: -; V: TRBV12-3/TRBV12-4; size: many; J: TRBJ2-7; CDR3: CASSPGQVSTGSYEQYF; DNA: TGTGCCAGCAGCCCTGGACAGGTTTCAACCGGGAGCTACGAGCAGTACTTC
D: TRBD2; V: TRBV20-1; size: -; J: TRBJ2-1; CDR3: CSARRSGVYNEQFF; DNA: TGCAGTGCTAGACGCAGCGGGGTCTACAATGAGCAGTTCTTC
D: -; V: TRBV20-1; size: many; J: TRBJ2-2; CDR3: CSAHGEANTGELFF; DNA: TGCAGTGCCCACGGGGAGGCGAACACCGGGGAGCTGTTTTTT
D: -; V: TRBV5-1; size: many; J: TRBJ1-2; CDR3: CASSSDPGAINYGYTF; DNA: TGCGCCAGCAGCTCAGACCCTGGGGCAATCAACTATGGCTACACCTTC
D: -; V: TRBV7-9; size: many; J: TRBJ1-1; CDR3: CASSPSVGIMNTEAFF; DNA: TGTGCCAGCAGCCCCTCGGTGGGAATCATGAACACTGAAGCTTTCTTT
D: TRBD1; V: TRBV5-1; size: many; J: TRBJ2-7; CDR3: CASSLTTGTGAYEQYF; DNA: TGCGCCAGCAGCCTTACGACCGGGACAGGGGCCTACGAGCAGTACTTC
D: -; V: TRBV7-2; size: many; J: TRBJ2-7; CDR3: CASSGSGTSYEQYF; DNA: TGTGCCAGCAGCGGTAGCGGTACCTCCTACGAGCAGTACTTC
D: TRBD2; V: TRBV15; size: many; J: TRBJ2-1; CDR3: CATSRARGTSGRGSSYNEQFF; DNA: TGTGCCACCAGCAGAGCCCGTGGGACTAGCGGGAGGGGAAGCTCCTACAATGAGCAGTTCTTC
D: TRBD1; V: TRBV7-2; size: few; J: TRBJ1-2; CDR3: CASSPRTGGAGYTF; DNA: TGTGCCAGCAGCCCGAGGACAGGGGGCGCGGGCTACACCTTC
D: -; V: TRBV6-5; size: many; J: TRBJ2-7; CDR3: CASFRDISYEQYF; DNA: TGTGCCAGCTTCCGGGACATTTCCTACGAGCAGTACTTC
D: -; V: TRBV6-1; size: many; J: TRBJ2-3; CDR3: CASSEIGTDTQYF; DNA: TGTGCCAGCAGTGAAATCGGGACAGATACGCAGTATTTT
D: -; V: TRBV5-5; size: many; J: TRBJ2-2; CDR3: CASSLGFGPQGGELFF; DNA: TGTGCCAGCAGCTTGGGGTTCGGACCCCAGGGCGGGGAGCTGTTTTTT
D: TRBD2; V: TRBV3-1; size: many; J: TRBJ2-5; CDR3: CASSQGRGGKTQYF; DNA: TGTGCCAGCAGCCAAGGCCGGGGGGGAAAGACCCAGTACTTC
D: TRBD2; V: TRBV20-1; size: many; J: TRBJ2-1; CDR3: CSARFRGSLYNEQFF; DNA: TGCAGTGCTAGATTCCGCGGGAGTCTCTACAATGAGCAGTTCTTC
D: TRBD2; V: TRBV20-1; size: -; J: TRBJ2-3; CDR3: CSAPRGGAADTQYF; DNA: TGCAGTGCCCCGCGGGGGGGGGCGGCAGATACGCAGTATTTT
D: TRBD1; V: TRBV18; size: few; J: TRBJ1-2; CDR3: CASSQNSGQNGYTF; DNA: TGTGCCAGCTCACAGAATTCGGGACAGAATGGCTACACCTTC
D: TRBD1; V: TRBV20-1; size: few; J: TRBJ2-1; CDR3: CSAKTTGWSEQFF; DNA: TGCAGTGCGAAAACGACAGGGTGGAGCGAGCAGTTCTTC
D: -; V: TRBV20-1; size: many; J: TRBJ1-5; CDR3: CSAWDISNQPQHF; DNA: TGCAGTGCTTGGGACATTAGCAATCAGCCCCAGCATTTT
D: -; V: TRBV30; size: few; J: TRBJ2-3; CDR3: CAWSGVGNTDTQYF; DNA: TGTGCCTGGAGTGGAGTGGGTAACACAGATACGCAGTATTTT